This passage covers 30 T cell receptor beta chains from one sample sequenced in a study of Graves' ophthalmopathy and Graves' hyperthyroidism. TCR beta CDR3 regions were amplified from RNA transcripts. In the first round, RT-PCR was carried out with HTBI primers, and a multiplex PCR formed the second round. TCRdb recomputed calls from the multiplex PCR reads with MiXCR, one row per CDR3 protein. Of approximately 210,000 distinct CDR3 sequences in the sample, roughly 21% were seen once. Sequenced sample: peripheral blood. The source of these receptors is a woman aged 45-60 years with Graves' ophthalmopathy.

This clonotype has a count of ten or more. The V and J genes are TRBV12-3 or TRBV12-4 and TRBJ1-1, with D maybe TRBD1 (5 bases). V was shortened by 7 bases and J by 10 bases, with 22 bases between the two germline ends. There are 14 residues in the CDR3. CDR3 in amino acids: CASTAKEGIIGAFF. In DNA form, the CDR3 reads TGTGCCAGCACCGCTAAGGAGGGGATAATTGGAGCTTTCTTT.

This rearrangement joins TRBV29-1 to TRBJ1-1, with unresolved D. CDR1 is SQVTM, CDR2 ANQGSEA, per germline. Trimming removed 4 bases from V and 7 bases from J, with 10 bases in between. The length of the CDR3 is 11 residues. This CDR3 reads CSVGHKNEAFF. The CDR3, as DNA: TGCAGCGTTGGACATAAAAATGAAGCTTTCTTT.

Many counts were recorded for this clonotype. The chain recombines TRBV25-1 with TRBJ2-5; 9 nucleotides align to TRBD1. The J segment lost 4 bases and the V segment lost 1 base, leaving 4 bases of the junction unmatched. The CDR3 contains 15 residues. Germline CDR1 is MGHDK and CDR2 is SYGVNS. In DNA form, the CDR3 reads TGTGCCAGCAGTGAATCGGGACAGGGCCGAGAGACCCAGTACTTC. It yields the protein CASSESGQGRETQYF.

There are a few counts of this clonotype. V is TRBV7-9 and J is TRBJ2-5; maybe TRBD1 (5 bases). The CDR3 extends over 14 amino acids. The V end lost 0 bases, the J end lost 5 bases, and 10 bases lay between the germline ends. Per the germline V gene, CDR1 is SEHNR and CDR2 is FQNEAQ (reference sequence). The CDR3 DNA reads TGTGCCAGCAGCTTAGCGCCCAGGGTCGAGACCCAGTACTTC. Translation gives CASSLAPRVETQYF.

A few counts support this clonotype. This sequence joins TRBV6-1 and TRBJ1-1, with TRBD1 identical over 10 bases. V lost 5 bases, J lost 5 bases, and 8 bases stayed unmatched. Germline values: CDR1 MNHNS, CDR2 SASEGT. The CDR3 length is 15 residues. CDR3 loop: CASSKPGTGVTEAFF. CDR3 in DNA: TGTGCCAGCAGTAAACCCGGGACAGGGGTGACTGAAGCTTTCTTT.

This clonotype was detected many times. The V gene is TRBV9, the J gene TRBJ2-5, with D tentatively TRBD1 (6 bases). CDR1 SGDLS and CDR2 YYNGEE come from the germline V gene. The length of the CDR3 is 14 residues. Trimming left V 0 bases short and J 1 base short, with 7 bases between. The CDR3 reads CASSVAGAQETQYF. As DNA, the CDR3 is TGTGCCAGCAGCGTAGCAGGGGCCCAAGAGACCCAGTACTTC.

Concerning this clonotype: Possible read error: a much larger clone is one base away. Written as DNA, the CDR3 is TGTGCCAGCTTCCTCCGACAGAACGACGAGCAGTACTTC. Translating gives CASFLRQNDEQYF. V gene TRBV2 combines with J gene TRBJ2-7, with D possibly TRBD1 on 5 matching bases. The V end lost 8 bases, the J end lost 5 bases, and 16 bases lay between the germline ends. Germline V CDR1 and CDR2: SNHLY, FYNNEI. CDR3 length equals 13 residues.

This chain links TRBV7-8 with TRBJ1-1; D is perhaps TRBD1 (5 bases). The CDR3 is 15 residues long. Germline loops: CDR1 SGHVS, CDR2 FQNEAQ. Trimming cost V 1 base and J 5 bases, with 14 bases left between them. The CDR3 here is CASSLGLGPRTEAFF. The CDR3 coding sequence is TGTGCCAGCAGCTTAGGTCTGGGGCCGAGGACTGAAGCTTTCTTT.

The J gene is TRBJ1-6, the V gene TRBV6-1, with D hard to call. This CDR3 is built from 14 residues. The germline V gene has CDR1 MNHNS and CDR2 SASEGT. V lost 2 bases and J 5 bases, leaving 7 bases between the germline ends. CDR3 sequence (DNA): TGTGCCAGCAGTGAATGGGCGGATAATTCACCCCTCCACTTT. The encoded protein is CASSEWADNSPLHF.

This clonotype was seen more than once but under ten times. The CDR3 spells CASSKGARGRPYEQYF. CDR3 in DNA: TGTGCCAGCAGTAAAGGCGCTAGGGGGCGCCCCTACGAGCAGTACTTC. The J gene is TRBJ2-7, the V gene TRBV28; 7 nucleotides agree with TRBD1. Germline assignment: CDR1 MDHEN and CDR2 SYDVKM. CDR3 length equals 16 residues. The ends lost 5 bases at V and 2 bases at J; junction bases unmatched: 12.

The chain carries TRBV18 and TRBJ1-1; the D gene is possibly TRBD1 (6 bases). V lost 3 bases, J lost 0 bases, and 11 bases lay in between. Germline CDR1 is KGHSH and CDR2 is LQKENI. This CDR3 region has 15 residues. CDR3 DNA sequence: TGTGCCAGCTCACCCCCGGACAGCTTGAACACTGAAGCTTTCTTT. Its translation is CASSPPDSLNTEAFF.

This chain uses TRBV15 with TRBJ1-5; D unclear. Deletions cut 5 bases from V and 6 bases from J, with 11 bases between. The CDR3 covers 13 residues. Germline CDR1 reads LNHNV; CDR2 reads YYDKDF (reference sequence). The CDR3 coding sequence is TGTGCCACCAGCCTGAGCGAGGTTCAGCCCCAGCATTTT. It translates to CATSLSEVQPQHF.

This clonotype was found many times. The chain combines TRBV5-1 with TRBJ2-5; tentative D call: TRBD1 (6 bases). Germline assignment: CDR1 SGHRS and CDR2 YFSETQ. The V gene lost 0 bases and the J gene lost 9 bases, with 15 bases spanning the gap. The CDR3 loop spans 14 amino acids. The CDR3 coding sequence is TGCGCCAGCAGCTTGGAGGACAGTTCCATGGCCCAGTACTTC. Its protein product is CASSLEDSSMAQYF.

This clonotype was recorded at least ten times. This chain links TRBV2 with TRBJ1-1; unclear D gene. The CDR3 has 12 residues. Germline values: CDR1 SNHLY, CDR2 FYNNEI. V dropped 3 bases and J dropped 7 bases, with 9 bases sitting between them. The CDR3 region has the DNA TGTGCCAGCAGTGAGGCTAGCGATGAAGCTTTCTTT. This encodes CASSEASDEAFF.

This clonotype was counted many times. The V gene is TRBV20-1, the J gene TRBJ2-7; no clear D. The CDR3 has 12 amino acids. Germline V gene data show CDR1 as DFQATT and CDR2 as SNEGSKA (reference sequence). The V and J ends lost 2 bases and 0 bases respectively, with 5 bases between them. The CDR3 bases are TGCAGTGCTAGACGTGACTCCTACGAGCAGTACTTC. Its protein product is CSARRDSYEQYF.

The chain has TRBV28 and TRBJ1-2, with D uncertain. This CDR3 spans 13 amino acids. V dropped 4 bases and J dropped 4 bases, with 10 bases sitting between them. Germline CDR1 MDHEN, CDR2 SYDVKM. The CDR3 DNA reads TGTGCCAGCAGTTACGGACGGATCTATGGCTACACCTTC. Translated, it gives CASSYGRIYGYTF.

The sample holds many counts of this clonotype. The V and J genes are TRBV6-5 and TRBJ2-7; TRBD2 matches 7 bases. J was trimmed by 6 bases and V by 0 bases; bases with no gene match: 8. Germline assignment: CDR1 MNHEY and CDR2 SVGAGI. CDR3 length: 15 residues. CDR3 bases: TGTGCCAGCAGTTACTCGAGGGAGGGCCGAGGCGAGCAGTACTTC. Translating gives CASSYSREGRGEQYF.

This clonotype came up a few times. DNA of the CDR3: TGTGCCAGCAGCTTACAGAACGGCGGGGTAGCCAAAAACATTCAGTACTTC. As protein: CASSLQNGGVAKNIQYF. The genes are TRBV7-8 and TRBJ2-4, with D possibly TRBD2 on 6 matching bases. Germline CDR1 SGHVS, CDR2 FQNEAQ. V gave up 2 bases and J gave up 0 bases, with 14 bases separating them. This CDR3 has 17 amino acids.

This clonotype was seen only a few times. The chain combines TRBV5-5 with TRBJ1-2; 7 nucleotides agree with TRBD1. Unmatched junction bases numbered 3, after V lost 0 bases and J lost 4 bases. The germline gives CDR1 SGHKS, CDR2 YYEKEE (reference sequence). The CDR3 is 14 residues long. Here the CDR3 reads CASSLVGQTYGYTF. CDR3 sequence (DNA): TGTGCCAGCAGCTTGGTGGGACAGACCTATGGCTACACCTTC.

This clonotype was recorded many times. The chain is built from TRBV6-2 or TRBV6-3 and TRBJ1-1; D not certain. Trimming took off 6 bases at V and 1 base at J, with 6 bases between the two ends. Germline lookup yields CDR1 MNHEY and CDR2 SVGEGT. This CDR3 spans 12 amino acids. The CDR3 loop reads CASRTGNTEAFF. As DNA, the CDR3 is TGTGCCAGCAGGACCGGGAACACTGAAGCTTTCTTT.

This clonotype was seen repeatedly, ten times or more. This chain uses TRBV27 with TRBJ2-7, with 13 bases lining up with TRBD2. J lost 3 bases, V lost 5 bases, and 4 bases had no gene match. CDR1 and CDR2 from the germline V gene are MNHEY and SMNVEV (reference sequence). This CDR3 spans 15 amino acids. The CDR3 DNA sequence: TGTGCCAGCAGTAGAGGGACTAGCGGGAACTACGAGCAGTACTTC. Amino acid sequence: CASSRGTSGNYEQYF.

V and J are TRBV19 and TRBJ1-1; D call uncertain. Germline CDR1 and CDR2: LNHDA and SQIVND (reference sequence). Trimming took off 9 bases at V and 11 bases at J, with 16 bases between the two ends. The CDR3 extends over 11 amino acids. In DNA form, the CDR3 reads TGTGCCAGCTCCCTTGGGGAAAAGGCTTTCTTT. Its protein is CASSLGEKAFF.

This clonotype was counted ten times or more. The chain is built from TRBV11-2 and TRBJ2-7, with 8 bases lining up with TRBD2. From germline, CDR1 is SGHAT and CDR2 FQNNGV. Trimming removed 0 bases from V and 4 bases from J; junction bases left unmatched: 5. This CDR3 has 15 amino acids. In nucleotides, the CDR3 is TGTGCCAGCAGCTTAGATTCCCGGGAGGGTTACGAGCAGTACTTC. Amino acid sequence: CASSLDSREGYEQYF.

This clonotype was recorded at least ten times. The CDR3 region is CASSRTSGSYEQYF. CDR3 coding DNA: TGTGCCAGCAGTCGGACTAGCGGCTCCTACGAGCAGTACTTC. The chain has TRBV2 and TRBJ2-7, with 10 bases fitting TRBD2. The junction had 1 base not matched to a gene; V was cut back by 5 bases and J by 0 bases. The CDR3 spans 14 residues. The germline V gene has CDR1 SNHLY and CDR2 FYNNEI.

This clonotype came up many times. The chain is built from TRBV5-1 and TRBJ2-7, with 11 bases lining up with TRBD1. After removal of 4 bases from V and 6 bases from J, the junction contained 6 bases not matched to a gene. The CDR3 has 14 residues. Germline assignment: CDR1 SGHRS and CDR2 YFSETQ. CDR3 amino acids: CASSDGTGGREQYF. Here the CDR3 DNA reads TGCGCCAGCAGCGACGGGACAGGGGGACGCGAGCAGTACTTC.

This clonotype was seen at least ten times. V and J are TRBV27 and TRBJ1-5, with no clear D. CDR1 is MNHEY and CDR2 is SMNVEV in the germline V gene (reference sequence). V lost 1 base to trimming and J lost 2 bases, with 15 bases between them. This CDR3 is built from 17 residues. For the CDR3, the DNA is TGTGCCAGCAGTTTATTTTCGGGGTCTGGGGGCAATCAGCCCCAGCATTTT. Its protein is CASSLFSGSGGNQPQHF.

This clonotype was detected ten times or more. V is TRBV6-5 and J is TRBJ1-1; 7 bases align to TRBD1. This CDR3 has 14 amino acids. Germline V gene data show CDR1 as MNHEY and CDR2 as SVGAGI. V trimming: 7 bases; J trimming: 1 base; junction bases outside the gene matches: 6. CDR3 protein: CASISRGWNTEAFF. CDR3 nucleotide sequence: TGTGCCAGCATTAGCAGGGGGTGGAACACTGAAGCTTTCTTT.

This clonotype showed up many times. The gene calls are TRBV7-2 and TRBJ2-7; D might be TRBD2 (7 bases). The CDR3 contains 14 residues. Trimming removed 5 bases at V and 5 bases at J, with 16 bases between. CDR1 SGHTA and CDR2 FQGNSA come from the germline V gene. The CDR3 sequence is CASSIRGRDDEQYF. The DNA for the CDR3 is TGTGCCAGCAGCATAAGGGGGAGGGATGACGAGCAGTACTTC. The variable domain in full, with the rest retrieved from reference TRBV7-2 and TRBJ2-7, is GAGVSQSPSNKVTEKGKDVELRCDPISGHTALYWYRQSLGQGLEFLIYFQGNSAPDKSGLPSDRFSAERTGGSVSTLTIQRTQQEDSAVYLCASSIRGRDDEQYFGPGTRLTVT.

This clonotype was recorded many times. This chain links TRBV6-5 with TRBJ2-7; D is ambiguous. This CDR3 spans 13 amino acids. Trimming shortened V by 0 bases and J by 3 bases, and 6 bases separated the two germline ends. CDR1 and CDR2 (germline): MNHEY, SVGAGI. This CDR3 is CASSYSRNYEQYF. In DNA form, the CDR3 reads TGTGCCAGCAGTTACTCAAGGAACTACGAGCAGTACTTC.

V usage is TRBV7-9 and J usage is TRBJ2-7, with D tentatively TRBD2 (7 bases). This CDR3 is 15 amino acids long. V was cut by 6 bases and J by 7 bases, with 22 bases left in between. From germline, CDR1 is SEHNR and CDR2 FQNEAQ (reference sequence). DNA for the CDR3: TGTGCCAGCAGTTTTCCGAGGGGGGGCTCGGGGGAGCAGTACTTC. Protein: CASSFPRGGSGEQYF.